The source of this T cell receptor beta chain is a study of a mutant IDH1 vaccine in newly diagnosed glioma. Across the whole study: Males made up roughly 60% and females roughly 40% of treated patients, whose mean age was 40.4 years. Earlier treatment was radiotherapy, temozolomide, or both, with most getting both. Points from the study as a whole: Induction of immune responses by the vaccine occurred in about 95% of patients. There seemed to be no relation between pseudoprogression and changes in top peripheral T cell clonotypes.

Specified time point: baseline, week 1 (first vaccination visit). Treatment given: pre-vaccination baseline after standard-of-care therapy. A word on this clone: The antigen is not known.

Measured with immunoSEQ multiplex PCR; TCRdb has only the in-frame clones, and not every one. The data contain about 38,000 clones, 92% of them singletons. CDR1 is SGHTA and CDR2 is FQGNSA in the germline V gene. Trimming cost V 5 bases and J 7 bases; bases outside gene matches: 13. There are 17 residues in the CDR3. The chain joins TRBV7-2 to TRBJ2-5, with 13 bases matching TRBD2. This sample comprised PBMCs, obtained from a glioma patient treated with radiotherapy, temozolomide or both. This TCR was recovered from a man aged 18 to 29 with glioma. The CDR3 nucleotides are TGTGCCAGCAGCGCCGGGGGACTAGCGGGGACCGCAGGGACCCAGTACTTC. This translates into CASSAGGLAGTAGTQYF.